This paragraph reports one T cell receptor (beta chain). No antigen is known for it. Time point indicated: newly diagnosed GD, antithyroid drugs for less than 3 months. Following extraction of RNA from PBMCs, that RNA was used to make the TCR library. To make TCR beta libraries, researchers used iRepertoire HTBI primers and Arm-PCR of CDR3 regions. TCRdb processed the multiplex PCR reads anew with MiXCR; each CDR3 protein has one entry. Of 400,000 to 650,000 distinct CDR3 sequences listed, about 16% are singletons. This CDR3 has 16 amino acids. The ends were cut back, 6 bases at V and 0 bases at J, with 17 bases in the middle. The data stem from a study of regulatory T cells in long-lasting Graves disease. Study summary: For under 3 months, newly diagnosed Graves' patients had been taking antithyroid drugs. Study-level findings and limits: Results may be inaccurate due to the small sample size.

This sample was also put to use in a study of T cells in Graves' hyperthyroidism and ophthalmopathy. That work states: Exclusions: uncontrolled infection, other autoimmune disease, pregnancy, lactation.

Source: peripheral blood mononuclear cells (PBMCs), taken at new diagnosis, from a patient treated with antithyroid drugs. The rearrangement joins TRBV12-3 or TRBV12-4 to TRBJ2-5, with D tentatively TRBD1 or TRBD2 (5 bases each). This TCR derives from a woman aged 35-65 years with Graves disease. The CDR3 sequence: CASRVWDGEYQETQYF. CDR3 nucleotides: TGTGCCAGCAGGGTCTGGGACGGAGAGTACCAAGAGACCCAGTACTTC.